These T cell receptor beta chains were read from a single sample in a study of regulatory T cells in long-lasting Graves disease. TCRdb analysed the multiplex PCR reads with MiXCR anew, one entry per CDR3 protein. The sample lists around 450,000 distinct CDR3 sequences, roughly 15% occurring once. The same data also went into a second study, on T cells in Graves' hyperthyroidism and ophthalmopathy.

The sequencing here drew on peripheral blood mononuclear cells (PBMCs), taken at new diagnosis, from a patient treated with antithyroid drugs. These receptors were obtained from a man aged 35-49 years with Graves disease. The CDR3 runs from the conserved cysteine through the conserved F or W. A D gene is named only where the DNA matches it firmly. Clone size appears in some rows only: once, few, many, or a class for an expanded clone.

many,TRBJ2-3,TRBV20-1,TRBD2,TGCAGTGCTAGAGCTTTCTTGCTAGCGGGACGGGCCACAGATACGCAGTATTTT,CSARAFLLAGRATDTQYF
many,TRBJ2-3,TRBV12-3/TRBV12-4,NA,TGTGCCAGCAGCCCAGCGGGTGAGGGCGATACGCAGTATTTT,CASSPAGEGDTQYF
few,TRBJ2-7,TRBV29-1,NA,TGCAGCGTCTTGCCCTACAGGGACTCCTACGAGCAGTACTTC,CSVLPYRDSYEQYF
NA,TRBJ2-7,TRBV27,TRBD2,TGTGCCAGCAGTTCGCCCCGAGGGACTAGCGGGAGGTTGAGCTCCTACGAGCAGTACTTC,CASSSPRGTSGRLSSYEQYF
few,TRBJ2-7,TRBV30,NA,TGTGCCTGGGGCTCTTCAGGGTACGAGCAGTACTTC,CAWGSSGYEQYF
NA,TRBJ2-3,TRBV10-3,NA,TGTGCCATCAGTGAGCCGAGGGGGGGGTATACGCAGTATTTT,CAISEPRGGYTQYF
many,TRBJ2-3,TRBV20-1,NA,TGCAGTGCTAACCCCGTGGAGTTGAGCACAGATACGCAGTATTTT,CSANPVELSTDTQYF
NA,TRBJ2-7,TRBV7-3,TRBD2,TGTGCCAGCAGCTTAAACCCTGCGGGAGGGCCCCACGAGCAGTACTTC,CASSLNPAGGPHEQYF
few,TRBJ2-3,TRBV9,NA,TGTGCCAGCAGCGTCTTGGACTACGCTGATACGCAGTATTTT,CASSVLDYADTQYF
many,TRBJ2-3,TRBV7-9,NA,TGTGCCAGCAGCGGCCCTTCATGGGCAGATACGCAGTATTTT,CASSGPSWADTQYF
NA,TRBJ2-7,TRBV20-1,TRBD2,TGCAGTGCTAGAGTACGGGAGGGCCCCGTCGAGCAGTACTTC,CSARVREGPVEQYF
many,TRBJ1-2,TRBV20-1,NA,TGCAGTGCTAGCGTTGCCCCGTCGACCTTC,CSASVAPSTF
many,TRBJ2-6,TRBV7-9,NA,TGTGCCAGCAGTATAATGTCAGGGGTCGGGGCCAACGTCCTGACTTTC,CASSIMSGVGANVLTF
many,TRBJ2-1,TRBV28,TRBD2,TGTGCCAGCAGTGGGGGACTTAGCGGGAGTTCCTACAATGAGCAGTTCTTC,CASSGGLSGSSYNEQFF
few,TRBJ2-7,TRBV15,NA,TGTGCCACCAGCAGAGAGGTAGGCTACGAGCAGTACTTC,CATSREVGYEQYF
many,TRBJ1-6,TRBV7-9,NA,TGTGCCAGCAGCTTAGTTGGCAGGCGCTATAATTCACCCCTCCACTTT,CASSLVGRRYNSPLHF
many,TRBJ1-1,TRBV28,NA,TGTGCCAGCAGCCGAGGACAGCGCAACACTGAAGCTTTCTTT,CASSRGQRNTEAFF
NA,TRBJ2-3,TRBV7-9,TRBD2,TGTGCCAGCAGCTTTTTAGCGGGAGGACTTCCTGCGCAGTATTTT,CASSFLAGGLPAQYF
many,TRBJ2-3,TRBV12-3/TRBV12-4,TRBD2,TGTGCCAGCAGTTACGGACTAGCGGGAGCGGGAGATACGCAGTATTTT,CASSYGLAGAGDTQYF
few,TRBJ1-5,TRBV20-1,NA,TGCAGTGGGTCGAAAGATAGCAATCAGCCCCAGCATTTT,CSGSKDSNQPQHF
many,TRBJ1-2,TRBV7-9,NA,TGTGCCAGCACGGACGGCGGGGGCTACACCTTC,CASTDGGGYTF
NA,TRBJ1-1,TRBV10-3,NA,TGTGCCATCAGTGAGTCGTACGGGACAGAAGCTTTCTTT,CAISESYGTEAFF
NA,TRBJ1-1,TRBV7-9,NA,TGTGCCAGCAATGGGTTAAACACTGAAGCTTTCTTT,CASNGLNTEAFF
many,TRBJ1-1,TRBV3-1,NA,TGTGCCAGCAGCCAAGGGACTAATACTGAAGCTTTCTTT,CASSQGTNTEAFF
many,TRBJ2-2,TRBV18,NA,TGTGCCAGCTCACCACGGGGGAACGACGGGGAGCTGTTTTTT,CASSPRGNDGELFF
many,TRBJ1-6,TRBV27,TRBD1,TGTGCCAGCAGTTCCCCGGGACAGGGGGATAATTCACCCCTCCACTTT,CASSSPGQGDNSPLHF
few,TRBJ2-7,TRBV27,TRBD1,TGTGCCAGCATAGGAAAGACAGGGGCCTTCCAGGGAAGGCAGTACTTC,CASIGKTGAFQGRQYF
many,TRBJ2-5,TRBV9,NA,TGTGCCAGCAGCGTAGTGGGAGAGACCCAGTACTTC,CASSVVGETQYF
many,TRBJ2-2,TRBV28,TRBD2,TGTGCCAGCAGTACTAGCGGGGGCGCGAACACCGGGGAGCTGTTTTTT,CASSTSGGANTGELFF
many,TRBJ2-3,TRBV11-2,TRBD2,TGTGCCAGCAGCTTCGAAGCGGGAGGGCGGGGAGATACGCAGTATTTT,CASSFEAGGRGDTQYF
NA,TRBJ1-5,TRBV27,NA,TGTGCCAGCAGTCGTCGCAATCAGTCCCAGCATTTT,CASSRRNQSQHF
few,TRBJ2-5,TRBV5-1,NA,TGTGCCAGCAGCTATTCGACAGGATCGGGACGGGAGACCCAGTACTTC,CASSYSTGSGRETQYF
few,TRBJ2-3,TRBV14,TRBD1,TGTGCCAGCAGCCGAATGACAGGGGCCGATACGCAGTATTTT,CASSRMTGADTQYF
few,TRBJ1-1,TRBV10-2,NA,TGCGCCAGCGACCAGTCAGGGAACACTGAAGCTTTCTTT,CASDQSGNTEAFF
many,TRBJ1-2,TRBV7-8,NA,TGTGCCAGCAGCGATTTTTCCGGGACTGTCTATGGCTACACCTTC,CASSDFSGTVYGYTF
NA,TRBJ2-1,TRBV20-1,TRBD2,TGCAGTGCTAGAGACGACCGGACTAGCGGGAGGGGTGAGCAGTTCTTC,CSARDDRTSGRGEQFF
once,TRBJ2-1,TRBV10-1,TRBD1,TGCGCCAGCAGCAGTCCCCACACCGGGACAGGGGTCTACAATGAGCAGTTCTTC,CASSSPHTGTGVYNEQFF
NA,TRBJ2-7,TRBV6-1,NA,TGTGCCAGCAGCATCCTAGCAGCGTCCTACAATGAGCAGTACTTC,CASSILAASYNEQYF
many,TRBJ2-7,TRBV28,TRBD1,TGTGCCAGCAGAAGACAGGGGCCCCCCTACGAGCAGTACTTC,CASRRQGPPYEQYF
many,TRBJ2-1,TRBV6-2/TRBV6-3,NA,TGTGCCAGCAGTTTGACTAGTAGCTCCTACAATGAGCAGTTCTTC,CASSLTSSSYNEQFF
many,TRBJ2-7,TRBV5-1,NA,TGCGCCAGCGCCTTCCAGGGTAGATACGAGCAGTACTTC,CASAFQGRYEQYF
NA,TRBJ1-3,TRBV27,TRBD1,TGTGCCAGCAGACGACAGGGGCCGAGCTCTGGAAACACCATATATTTT,CASRRQGPSSGNTIYF
many,TRBJ2-4,TRBV5-1,NA,TGCGCCAGCAGCTCGCCCCCTGGACAGTTACTTTCAGCCAAAAACATTCAGTACTTC,CASSSPPGQLLSAKNIQYF
many,TRBJ2-7,TRBV2,NA,TGTGCCAGCAGTGAAGTTCGGGGTATGACCTACGAGCAGTACTTC,CASSEVRGMTYEQYF
NA,TRBJ1-4,TRBV10-3,TRBD1,TGTGCCATCGGAAGGACAGGAGGTGAAAAACTGTTTTTT,CAIGRTGGEKLFF
many,TRBJ2-5,TRBV3-1,TRBD1,TGTGCCAGCAGCGCCCGGGACAGGGGAACCCAAGAGACCCAGTACTTC,CASSARDRGTQETQYF
few,TRBJ2-7,TRBV29-1,NA,TGCAGCGTCCGGGACACCTACGAGCAGTACTTC,CSVRDTYEQYF
few,TRBJ2-2,TRBV20-1,NA,TGCAGTGCTCACCCGGGAATTACCGGGGAGCTGTTTTTT,CSAHPGITGELFF
many,TRBJ2-5,TRBV28,NA,TGTGCCAGCAGTTTGGGCAGCGCTTGGGAGACCCAGTACTTC,CASSLGSAWETQYF
NA,TRBJ2-5,TRBV3-1,NA,TGTGCCAGCAGTCGACTAGTTGGGGAAGAGACCCAGTACTTC,CASSRLVGEETQYF